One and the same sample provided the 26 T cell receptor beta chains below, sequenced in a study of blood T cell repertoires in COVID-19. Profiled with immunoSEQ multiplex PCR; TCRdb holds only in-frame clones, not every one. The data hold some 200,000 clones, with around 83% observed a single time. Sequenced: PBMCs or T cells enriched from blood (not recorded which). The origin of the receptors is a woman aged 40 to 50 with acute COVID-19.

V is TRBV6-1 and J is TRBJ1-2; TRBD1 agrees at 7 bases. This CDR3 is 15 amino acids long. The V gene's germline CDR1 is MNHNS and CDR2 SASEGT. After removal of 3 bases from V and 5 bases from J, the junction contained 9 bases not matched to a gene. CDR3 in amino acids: CASSETPGQRYGYTF. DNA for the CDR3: TGTGCCAGCAGTGAGACCCCGGGACAGCGATATGGCTACACCTTC.

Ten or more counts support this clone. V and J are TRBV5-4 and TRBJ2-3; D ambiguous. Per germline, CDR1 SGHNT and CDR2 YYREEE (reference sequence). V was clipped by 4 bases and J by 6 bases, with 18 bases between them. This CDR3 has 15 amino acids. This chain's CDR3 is CASSRGLTQLDTQYF. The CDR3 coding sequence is TGTGCCAGCAGCCGCGGCCTCACCCAATTGGATACGCAGTATTTT. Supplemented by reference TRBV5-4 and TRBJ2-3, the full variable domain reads ETGVTQSPTHLIKTRGQQVTLRCSSQSGHNTVSWYQQALGQGPQFIFQYYREEENGRGNFPPRFSGLQFPNYSSELNVNALELDDSALYLCASSRGLTQLDTQYFGPGTRLTVL.

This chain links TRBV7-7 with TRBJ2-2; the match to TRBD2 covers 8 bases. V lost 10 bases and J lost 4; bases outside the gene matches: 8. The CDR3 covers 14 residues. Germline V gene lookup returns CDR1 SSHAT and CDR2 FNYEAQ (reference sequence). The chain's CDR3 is CATVGGDGTGELFF. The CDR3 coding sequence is TGTGCCACCGTCGGGGGGGACGGCACCGGGGAGCTGTTTTTT.

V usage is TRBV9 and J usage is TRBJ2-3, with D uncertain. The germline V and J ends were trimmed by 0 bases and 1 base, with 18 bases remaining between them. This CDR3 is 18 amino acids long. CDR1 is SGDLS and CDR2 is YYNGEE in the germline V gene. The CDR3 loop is CASSVGNLRSFGTDTQYF. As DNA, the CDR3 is TGTGCCAGCAGCGTAGGCAACCTTCGGAGTTTTGGCACAGATACGCAGTATTTT.

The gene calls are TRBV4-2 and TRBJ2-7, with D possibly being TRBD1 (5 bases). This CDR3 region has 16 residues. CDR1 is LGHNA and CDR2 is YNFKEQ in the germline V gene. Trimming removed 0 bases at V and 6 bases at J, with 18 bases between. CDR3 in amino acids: CASSQERTEGVGEQYF. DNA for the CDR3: TGTGCCAGCAGCCAAGAAAGGACGGAAGGGGTGGGCGAGCAGTACTTC.

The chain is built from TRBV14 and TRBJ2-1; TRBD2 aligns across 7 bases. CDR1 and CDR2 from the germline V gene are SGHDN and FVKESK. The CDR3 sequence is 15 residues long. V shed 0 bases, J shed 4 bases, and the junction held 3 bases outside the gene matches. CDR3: CASSQELAAYNEQFF. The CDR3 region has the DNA TGTGCCAGCAGCCAAGAGCTAGCGGCTTACAATGAGCAGTTCTTC. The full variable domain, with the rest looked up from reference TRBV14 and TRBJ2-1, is EAGVTQFPSHSVIEKGQTVTLRCDPISGHDNLYWYRRVMGKEIKFLLHFVKESKQDESGMPNNRFLAERTGGTYSTLKVQPAELEDSGVYFCASSQELAAYNEQFFGPGTRLTVL.

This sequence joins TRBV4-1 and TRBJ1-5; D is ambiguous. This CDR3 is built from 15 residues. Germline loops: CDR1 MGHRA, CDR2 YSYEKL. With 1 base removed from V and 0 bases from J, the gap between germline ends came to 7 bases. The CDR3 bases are TGCGCCAGCAGCCAAGCCTTTCGTAGCAATCAGCCCCAGCATTTT. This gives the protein CASSQAFRSNQPQHF.

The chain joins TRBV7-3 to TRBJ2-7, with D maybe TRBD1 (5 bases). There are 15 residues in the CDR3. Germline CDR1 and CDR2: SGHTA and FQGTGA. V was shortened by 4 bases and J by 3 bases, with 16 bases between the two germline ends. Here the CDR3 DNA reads TGTGCCAGCAGCTATGACAGCCTTGGTCGCTACGAGCAGTACTTC. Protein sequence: CASSYDSLGRYEQYF.

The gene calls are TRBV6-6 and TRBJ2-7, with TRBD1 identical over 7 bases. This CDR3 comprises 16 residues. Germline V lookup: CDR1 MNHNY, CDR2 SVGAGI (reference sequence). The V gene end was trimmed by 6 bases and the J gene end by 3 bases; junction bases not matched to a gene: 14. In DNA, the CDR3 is TGTGCCAGCAGCCGGACCGGGACAGATGAATACTACGAGCAGTACTTC. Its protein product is CASSRTGTDEYYEQYF.

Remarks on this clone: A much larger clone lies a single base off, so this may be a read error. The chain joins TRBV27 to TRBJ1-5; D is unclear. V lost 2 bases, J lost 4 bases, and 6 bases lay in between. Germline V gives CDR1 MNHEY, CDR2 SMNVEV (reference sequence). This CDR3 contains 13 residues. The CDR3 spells CASSLGPNQPQHF. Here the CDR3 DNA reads TGTGCCAGCAGTTTAGGGCCTAATCAGCCCCAGCATTTT.

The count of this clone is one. The DNA of the CDR3 is TGTGCCAGCAGCCCCTGGGACAGGGGTCACGAGCAGTACTTC. The encoded protein is CASSPWDRGHEQYF. The chain links TRBV5-8 to TRBJ2-7, with 10 nucleotides matching TRBD1. There are 14 residues in the CDR3. CDR1 SGHTS and CDR2 YDEGEE come from the germline V gene. V dropped 4 bases and J dropped 5; count of bases not matched to a gene: 6.

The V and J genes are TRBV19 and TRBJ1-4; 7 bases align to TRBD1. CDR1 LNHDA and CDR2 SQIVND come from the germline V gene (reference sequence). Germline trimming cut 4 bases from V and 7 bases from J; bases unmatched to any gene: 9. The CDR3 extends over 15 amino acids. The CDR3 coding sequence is TGTGCCAGTAGTACAGACAGGGTCGTAGGTGAAAAACTGTTTTTT. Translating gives CASSTDRVVGEKLFF.

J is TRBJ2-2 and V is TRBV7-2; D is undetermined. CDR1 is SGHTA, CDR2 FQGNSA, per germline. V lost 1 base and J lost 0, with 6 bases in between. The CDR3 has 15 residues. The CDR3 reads CASSLGYSNTGELFF. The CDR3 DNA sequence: TGTGCCAGCAGCTTAGGTTACTCGAACACCGGGGAGCTGTTTTTT.

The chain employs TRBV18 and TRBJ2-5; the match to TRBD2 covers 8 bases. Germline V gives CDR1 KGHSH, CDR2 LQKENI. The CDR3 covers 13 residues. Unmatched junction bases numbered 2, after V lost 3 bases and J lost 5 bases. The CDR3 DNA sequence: TGTGCCAGCTCACCGAGCGGGGGTGAGACCCAGTACTTC. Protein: CASSPSGGETQYF.

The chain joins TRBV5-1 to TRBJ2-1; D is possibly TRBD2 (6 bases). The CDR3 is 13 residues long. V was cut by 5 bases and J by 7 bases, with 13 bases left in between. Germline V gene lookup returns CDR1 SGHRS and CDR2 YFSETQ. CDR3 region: CASRAGTGNEQFF. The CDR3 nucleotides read TGCGCCAGCAGGGCCGGGACTGGAAATGAGCAGTTCTTC. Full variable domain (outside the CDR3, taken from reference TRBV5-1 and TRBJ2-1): KAGVTQTPRYLIKTRGQQVTLSCSPISGHRSVSWYQQTPGQGLQFLFEYFSETQRNKGNFPGRFSGRQFSNSRSEMNVSTLELGDSALYLCASRAGTGNEQFFGPGTRLTVL.

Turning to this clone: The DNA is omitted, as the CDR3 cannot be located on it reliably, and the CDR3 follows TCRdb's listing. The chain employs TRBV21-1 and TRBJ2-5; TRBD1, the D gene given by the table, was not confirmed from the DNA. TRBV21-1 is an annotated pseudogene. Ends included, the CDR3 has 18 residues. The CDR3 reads CASSKARWGQGTVETQYF.

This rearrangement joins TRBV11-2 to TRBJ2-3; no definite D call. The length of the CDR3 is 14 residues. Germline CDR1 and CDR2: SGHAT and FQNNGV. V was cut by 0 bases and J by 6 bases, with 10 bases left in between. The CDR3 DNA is TGTGCCAGCAGCTTAGAACCGATGAGCGATACGCAGTATTTT. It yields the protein CASSLEPMSDTQYF.

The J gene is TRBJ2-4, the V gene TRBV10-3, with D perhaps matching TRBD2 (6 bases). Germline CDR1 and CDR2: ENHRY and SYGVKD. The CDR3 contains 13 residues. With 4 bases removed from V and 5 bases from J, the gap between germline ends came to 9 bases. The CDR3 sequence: CAISGGGENIQYF. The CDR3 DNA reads TGTGCCATCAGTGGTGGCGGGGAAAACATTCAGTACTTC.

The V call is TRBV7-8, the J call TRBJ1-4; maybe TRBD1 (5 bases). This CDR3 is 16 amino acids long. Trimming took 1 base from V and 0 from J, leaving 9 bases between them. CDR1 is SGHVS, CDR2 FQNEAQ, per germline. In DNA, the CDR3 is TGTGCCAGCAGCTTAGAAGGGGCAACAACTAATGAAAAACTGTTTTTT. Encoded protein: CASSLEGATTNEKLFF. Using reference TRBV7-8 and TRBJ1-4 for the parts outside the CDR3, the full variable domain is GAGVSQSPRYKVAKRGQDVALRCDPISGHVSLFWYQQALGQGPEFLTYFQNEAQLDKSGLPSDRFFAERPEGSVSTLKIQRTQQEDSAVYLCASSLEGATTNEKLFFGSGTQLSVL.

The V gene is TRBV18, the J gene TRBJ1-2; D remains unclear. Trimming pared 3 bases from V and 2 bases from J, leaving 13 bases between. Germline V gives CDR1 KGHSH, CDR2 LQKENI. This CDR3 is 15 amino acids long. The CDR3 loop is CASSPSSEENYGYTF. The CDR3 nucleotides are TGTGCCAGCTCACCTTCGTCTGAAGAGAACTATGGCTACACCTTC.

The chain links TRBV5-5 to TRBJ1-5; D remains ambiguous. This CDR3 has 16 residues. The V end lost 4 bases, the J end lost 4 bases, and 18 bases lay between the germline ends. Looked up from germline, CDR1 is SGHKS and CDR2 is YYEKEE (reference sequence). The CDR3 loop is CASSRGPEPNNQPQHF. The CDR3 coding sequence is TGTGCCAGCAGCCGCGGCCCAGAACCAAATAATCAGCCCCAGCATTTT.

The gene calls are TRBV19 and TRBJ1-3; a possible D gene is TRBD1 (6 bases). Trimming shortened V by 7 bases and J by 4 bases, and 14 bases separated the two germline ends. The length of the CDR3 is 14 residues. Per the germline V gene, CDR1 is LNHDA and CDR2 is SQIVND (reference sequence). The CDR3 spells CASIHGQSGNTIYF. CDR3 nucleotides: TGTGCCAGTATCCATGGACAGTCCGGAAACACCATATATTTT.

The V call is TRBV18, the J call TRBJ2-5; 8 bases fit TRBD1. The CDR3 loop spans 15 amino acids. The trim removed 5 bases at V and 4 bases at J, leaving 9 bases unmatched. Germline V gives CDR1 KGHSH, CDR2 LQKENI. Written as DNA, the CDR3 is TGTGCCAGCTCAGTAGGACAGGGTGGAGGAGAGACCCAGTACTTC. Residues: CASSVGQGGGETQYF.

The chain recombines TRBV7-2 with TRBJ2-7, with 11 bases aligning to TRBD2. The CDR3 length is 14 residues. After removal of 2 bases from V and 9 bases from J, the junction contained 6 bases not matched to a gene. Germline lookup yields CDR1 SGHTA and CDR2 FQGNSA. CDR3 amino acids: CASSLTYSGGVQYF. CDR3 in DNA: TGTGCCAGCAGCTTAACCTATAGCGGGGGGGTGCAGTACTTC.

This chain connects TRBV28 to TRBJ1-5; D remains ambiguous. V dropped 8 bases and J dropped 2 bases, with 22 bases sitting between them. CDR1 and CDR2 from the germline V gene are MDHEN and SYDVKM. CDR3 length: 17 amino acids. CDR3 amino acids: CASPPSLPGYGNQPQHF. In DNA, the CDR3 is TGTGCCAGCCCTCCCAGCCTCCCGGGGTATGGCAATCAGCCCCAGCATTTT.

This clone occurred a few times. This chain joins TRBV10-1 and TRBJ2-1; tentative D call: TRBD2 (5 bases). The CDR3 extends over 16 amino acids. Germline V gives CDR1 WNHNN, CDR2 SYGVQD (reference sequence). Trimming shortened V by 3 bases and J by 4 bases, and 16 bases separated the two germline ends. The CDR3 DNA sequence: TGCGCCAGCAGTGATGGAGGTTTTGATGTTTACAATGAGCAGTTCTTC. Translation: CASSDGGFDVYNEQFF.